The clone carrying this TCR beta chain rates as medium-sized. The data are from a study of blood T cells in healthy people across ages. Study as a whole: Template switching captured about one barcoded beta molecule per two T cells.

The use of a sample-barcoded 5' primer and a J-beta primer mix characterized a second PCR of about 7 to 12 cycles. TCRdb analysed the 5' RACE reads with MiXCR anew, one entry per CDR3 protein. The sample has about 800,000 distinct CDR3 sequences, around 25% seen once; the top ten hold approximately 3.7%. V was clipped by 1 base and J by 5 bases, with 8 bases between them. Germline V gene data show CDR1 as DFQATT and CDR2 as SNEGSKA (reference sequence). The CDR3 loop spans 12 amino acids. Around 9.4 milliliters was the volume of peripheral blood drawn from each donor. Every sample gave at least 5 micrograms of total RNA when it was extracted. These data also formed part of another study, on T cells of mothers and their children.

The sample was blood. This chain links TRBV20-1 with TRBJ1-2; D remains ambiguous. The TCR sequence derives from a boy younger than 18 in good health. CDR3 sequence (DNA): TGCAGTGCTAGAGTCGTCGAGTATGGCTACACCTTC. It translates to CSARVVEYGYTF.